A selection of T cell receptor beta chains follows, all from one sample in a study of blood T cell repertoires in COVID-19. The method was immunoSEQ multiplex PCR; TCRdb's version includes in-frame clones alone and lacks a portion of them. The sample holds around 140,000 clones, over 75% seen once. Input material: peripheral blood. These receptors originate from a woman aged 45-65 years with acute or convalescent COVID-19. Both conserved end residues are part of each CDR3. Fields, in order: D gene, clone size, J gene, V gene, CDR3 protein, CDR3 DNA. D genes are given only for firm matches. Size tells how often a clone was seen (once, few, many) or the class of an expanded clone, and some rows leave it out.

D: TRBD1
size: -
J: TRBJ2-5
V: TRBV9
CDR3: CASSPSTGGTWETQYF
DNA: TGTGCCAGCAGCCCCTCTACAGGGGGAACCTGGGAGACCCAGTACTTC

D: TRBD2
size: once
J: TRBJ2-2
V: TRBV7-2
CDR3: CASSLGLGGSGELFF
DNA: TGTGCCAGCAGCTTAGGTTTGGGGGGGTCCGGGGAGCTGTTTTTT

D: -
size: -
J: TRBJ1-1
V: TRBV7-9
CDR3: CASSLGASHWDTEAFF
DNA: TGTGCCAGCAGCTTAGGGGCCAGCCACTGGGACACTGAAGCTTTCTTT

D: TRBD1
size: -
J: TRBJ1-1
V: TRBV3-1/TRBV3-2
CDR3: CASSHRQGAFF
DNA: TGTGCCAGCAGCCATCGACAGGGAGCTTTCTTT

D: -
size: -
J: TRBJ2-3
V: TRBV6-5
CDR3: CASRAGRTDTQYF
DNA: TGTGCCAGCAGGGCAGGCCGCACAGATACGCAGTATTTT

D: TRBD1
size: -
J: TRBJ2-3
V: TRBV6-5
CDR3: CASLPGQGYSDTQYF
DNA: TGTGCCAGTTTGCCGGGACAGGGGTATTCAGATACGCAGTATTTT

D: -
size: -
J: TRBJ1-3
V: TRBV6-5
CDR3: CASPASGNTIYF
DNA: TGTGCCAGCCCAGCGTCTGGAAACACCATATATTTT

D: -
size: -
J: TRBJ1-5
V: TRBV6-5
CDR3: CASRRGFNQPQHF
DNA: TGTGCCAGCAGACGGGGGTTCAATCAGCCCCAGCATTTT

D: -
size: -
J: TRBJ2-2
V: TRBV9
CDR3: CASMRDPVGASGELFF
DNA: TGTGCCAGCATGAGGGATCCCGTGGGGGCAAGCGGGGAGCTGTTTTTT

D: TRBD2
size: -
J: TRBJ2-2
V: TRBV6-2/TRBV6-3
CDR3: CASSYGTSGNTGELFF
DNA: TGTGCCAGCAGTTACGGGACTAGCGGTAACACCGGGGAGCTGTTTTTT

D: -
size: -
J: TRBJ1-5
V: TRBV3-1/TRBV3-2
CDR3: CASSQESDQPQHF
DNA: TGTGCCAGCAGCCAAGAATCCGATCAGCCCCAGCATTTT

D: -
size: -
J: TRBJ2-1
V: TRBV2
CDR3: CASRVIAEETVNEQFF
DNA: TGTGCCAGCAGGGTAATAGCGGAGGAGACGGTAAATGAGCAGTTCTTC

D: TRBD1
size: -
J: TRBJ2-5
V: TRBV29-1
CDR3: CSVDPGQGALGETQYF
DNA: TGCAGCGTTGACCCGGGACAGGGGGCGCTGGGAGAGACCCAGTACTTC

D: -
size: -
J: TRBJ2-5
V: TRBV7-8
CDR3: CASSSRDTAMETQYF
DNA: TGTGCCAGCAGCTCAAGGGACACGGCCATGGAGACCCAGTACTTC

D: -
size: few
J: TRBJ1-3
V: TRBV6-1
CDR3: CASSEAHGGSSGNTIYF
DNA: TGTGCCAGCAGTGAAGCGCACGGGGGTTCCTCTGGAAACACCATATATTTT

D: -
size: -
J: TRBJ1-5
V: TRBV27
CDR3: CASSAWGGGNQPQHF
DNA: TGTGCCAGCAGCGCGTGGGGGGGCGGCAATCAGCCCCAGCATTTT

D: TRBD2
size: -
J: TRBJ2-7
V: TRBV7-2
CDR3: CASSLVESGGGSYEQYF
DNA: TGTGCCAGCAGCTTAGTTGAGAGCGGGGGGGGCTCCTACGAGCAGTACTTC

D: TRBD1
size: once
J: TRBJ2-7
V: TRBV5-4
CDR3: CASSPPGQGYEQYF
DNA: TGTGCCAGCAGCCCACCGGGACAGGGCTACGAGCAGTACTTC

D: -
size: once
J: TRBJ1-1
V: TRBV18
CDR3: CASTYLAAQASVNTEAFF
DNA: TGTGCCAGCACCTACCTAGCAGCCCAAGCTTCGGTGAACACTGAAGCTTTCTTT

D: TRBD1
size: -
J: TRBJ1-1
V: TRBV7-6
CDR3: CASSHLSTTGVTEAFF
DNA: TGTGCCAGCAGCCACCTCTCCACGACAGGGGTTACTGAAGCTTTCTTT

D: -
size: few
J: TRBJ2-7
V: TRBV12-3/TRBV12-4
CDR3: CASSDSGDEQYF
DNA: TGTGCCAGCAGCGACTCAGGGGACGAGCAGTACTTC

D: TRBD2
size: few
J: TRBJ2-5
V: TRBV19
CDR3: CASSIGGGSYQETQYF
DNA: TGTGCCAGTAGTATTGGGGGAGGGTCGTACCAAGAGACCCAGTACTTC

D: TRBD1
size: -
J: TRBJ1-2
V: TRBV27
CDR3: CASSITGTANYGYTF
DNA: TGTGCCAGCAGTATCACCGGGACAGCTAACTATGGCTACACCTTC

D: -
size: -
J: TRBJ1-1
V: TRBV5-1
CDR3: CASTPVAGGGTEAFF
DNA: TGCGCCAGCACCCCGGTCGCTGGGGGAGGCACTGAAGCTTTCTTT

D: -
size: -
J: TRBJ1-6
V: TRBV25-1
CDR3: CASGPGGNSPLHF
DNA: TGTGCCAGCGGTCCTGGAGGTAATTCACCCCTCCACTTT

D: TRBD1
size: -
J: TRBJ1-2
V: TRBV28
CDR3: CASSFLTGSYGYTF
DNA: TGTGCCAGCAGTTTTCTGACAGGGTCCTATGGCTACACCTTC

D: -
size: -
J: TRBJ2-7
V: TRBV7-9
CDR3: CASSVSSYEQYF
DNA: TGTGCCAGCAGCGTTAGCTCCTACGAGCAGTACTTC

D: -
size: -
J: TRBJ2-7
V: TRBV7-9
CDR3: CASTYGEVREQYF
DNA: TGTGCCAGCACCTACGGGGAGGTAAGGGAGCAGTACTTC

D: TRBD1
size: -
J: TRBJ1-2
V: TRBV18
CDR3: CASSSTTGSNYGYTF
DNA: TGTGCCAGCTCATCCACGACAGGGTCTAACTATGGCTACACCTTC

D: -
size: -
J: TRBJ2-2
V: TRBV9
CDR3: CASSVDLANTGELFF
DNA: TGTGCCAGCAGCGTAGACTTAGCAAACACCGGGGAGCTGTTTTTT

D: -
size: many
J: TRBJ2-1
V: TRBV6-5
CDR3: CASSYPGEGVYNEQFF
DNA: TGTGCCAGCAGTTACCCCGGGGAGGGGGTCTACAATGAGCAGTTCTTC

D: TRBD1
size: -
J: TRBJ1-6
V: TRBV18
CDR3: CASSNGQGWRSPLHF
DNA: TGTGCCAGCTCAAATGGACAGGGATGGCGGTCACCCCTCCACTTT

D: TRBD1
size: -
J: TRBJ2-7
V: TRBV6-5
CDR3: CASRGGTGSTEQYF
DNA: TGTGCCAGCAGGGGGGGGACAGGGTCAACTGAGCAGTACTTC

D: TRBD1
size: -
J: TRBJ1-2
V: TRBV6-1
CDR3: CASSENTPDRDRVYGYTF
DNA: TGTGCCAGCAGTGAAAATACCCCCGACCGGGACAGGGTCTATGGCTACACCTTC

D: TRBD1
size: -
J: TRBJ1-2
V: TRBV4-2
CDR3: CASSYTGGPYANYGYTF
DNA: TGTGCCAGCAGCTATACAGGGGGCCCTTATGCTAACTATGGCTACACCTTC

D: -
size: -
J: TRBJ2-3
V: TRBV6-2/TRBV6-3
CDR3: CASSHGVAVGLTDTQYF
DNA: TGTGCCAGCAGCCACGGGGTAGCGGTAGGACTCACAGATACGCAGTATTTT

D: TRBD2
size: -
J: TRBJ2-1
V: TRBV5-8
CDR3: CASSLESASGTRRHEQFF
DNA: TGTGCCAGCAGCTTGGAATCGGCTAGCGGGACCCGGCGCCATGAGCAGTTCTTC

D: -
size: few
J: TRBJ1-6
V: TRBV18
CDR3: CASSAGAGGSPLHF
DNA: TGTGCCAGCTCAGCGGGAGCCGGGGGTTCACCCCTCCACTTT

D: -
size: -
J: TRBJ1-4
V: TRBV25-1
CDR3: CASSESRGATNEKLFF
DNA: TGTGCCAGCAGTGAAAGCAGGGGCGCAACTAATGAAAAACTGTTTTTT

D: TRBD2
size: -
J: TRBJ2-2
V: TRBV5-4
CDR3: CASSHYSGRADTGELFF
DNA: TGTGCCAGCAGTCATTACAGCGGGAGGGCCGACACCGGGGAGCTGTTTTTT

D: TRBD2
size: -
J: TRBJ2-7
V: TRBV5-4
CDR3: CASSEGLAGGSSYEQYF
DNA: TGTGCCAGCAGCGAGGGACTAGCGGGGGGAAGCTCCTACGAGCAGTACTTC

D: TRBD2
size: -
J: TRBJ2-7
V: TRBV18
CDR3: CASSRGGGAQYF
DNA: TGTGCCAGCTCCCGAGGCGGGGGGGCGCAGTACTTC

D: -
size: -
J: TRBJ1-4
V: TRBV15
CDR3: CATSSSPRSTNEKLFF
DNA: TGTGCCACCAGCTCAAGCCCCAGGTCAACTAATGAAAAACTGTTTTTT

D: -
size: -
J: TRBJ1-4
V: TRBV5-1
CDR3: CASAVQGGDEKLFF
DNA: TGCGCCAGCGCCGTACAGGGAGGGGATGAAAAACTGTTTTTT

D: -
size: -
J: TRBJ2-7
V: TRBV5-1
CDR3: CASRFVAGSYEQYF
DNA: TGCGCCAGCAGATTCGTCGCAGGGTCCTACGAGCAGTACTTC

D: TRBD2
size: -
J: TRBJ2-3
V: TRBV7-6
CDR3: CASSPQGRGTYTDTQYF
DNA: TGTGCCAGCAGCCCCCAAGGGCGGGGGACCTACACAGATACGCAGTATTTT

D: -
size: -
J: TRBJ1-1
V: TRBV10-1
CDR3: CASSWGAGSTTEAFF
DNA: TGCGCCAGCTCCTGGGGCGCAGGGTCGACCACTGAAGCTTTCTTT

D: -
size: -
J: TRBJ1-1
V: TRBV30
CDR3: CAWSGLHLKAEAFF
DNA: TGTGCCTGGAGCGGACTACACTTGAAGGCTGAAGCTTTCTTT

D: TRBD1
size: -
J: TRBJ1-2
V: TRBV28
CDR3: CASSPPGQGLGGYTF
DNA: TGTGCCAGCAGCCCCCCTGGACAGGGCCTGGGTGGCTACACCTTC

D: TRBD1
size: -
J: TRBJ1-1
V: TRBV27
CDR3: CASSRTRQGGNTEAFF
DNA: TGTGCCAGCAGTCGGACCCGACAGGGGGGGAACACTGAAGCTTTCTTT

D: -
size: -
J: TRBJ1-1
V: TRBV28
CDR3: CASGGAEGTEAFF
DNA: TGTGCCAGCGGGGGGGCGGAGGGCACTGAAGCTTTCTTT

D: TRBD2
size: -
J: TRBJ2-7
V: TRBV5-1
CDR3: CASSKDLAGAWAEQYF
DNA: TGCGCCAGCAGCAAGGACCTAGCGGGGGCCTGGGCCGAGCAGTACTTC

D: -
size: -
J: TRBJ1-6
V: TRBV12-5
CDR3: CATSASSYNSPLHF
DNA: TGTGCTACCTCAGCGAGCTCCTATAATTCACCCCTCCACTTT

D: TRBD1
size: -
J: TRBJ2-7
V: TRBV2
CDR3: CASSENPTTGYEQYF
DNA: TGTGCCAGCAGTGAAAACCCAACGACAGGGTACGAGCAGTACTTC

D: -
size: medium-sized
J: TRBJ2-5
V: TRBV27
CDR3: CASSSSAPQETQYF
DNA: TGTGCCAGCAGTTCATCGGCTCCCCAAGAGACCCAGTACTTC